The T cell receptor beta chain described here comes from a study of technical replicates of blood from several donors (TCRdb year 2017). As concerns this clone: The antigen this receptor binds is unknown. Per-base quality was not reported, and no clone a single base away is much larger than it.

The CDR3 contains 13 residues, cysteine and phenylalanine counted. Just the 39-base CDR3 DNA is kept, in frame starting at base 1. As encoded in the germline V gene, CDR1 is SGHRS while CDR2 is YFSETQ. The germline ends are 9 bases apart after V is trimmed by 0 bases and J by 5 bases. The library came from the immunoSEQ multiplex PCR assay. TCRdb provides this immuneACCESS table in a form limited to in-frame rearrangements. Some clones are lacking; in checked studies, under half of them reflect an unresolved V gene, and why the rest are absent is not known. Across this sample there are 11,000 to 15,000 clones, with roughly 84% seen only once. The ten largest clonotypes hold under 13% of the sample.

This chain is built from TRBV5-1 and TRBJ2-7; confidence is insufficient to name the D gene. Sequenced: PBMCs. The origin of this receptor is a human donor in good health. This receptor carries the CDR3 CASSLGGDDEQYF. The nucleotide sequence is given as TGCGCCAGCAGCTTGGGCGGTGACGACGAGCAGTACTTC.